The 17 T cell receptor beta chains below come from one sample, sequenced in a study of CXCR3-negative and CXCR3-positive naive CD8 T cells. The study made its TRB cDNA libraries by 5' RACE, adding UMI labels. TCRdb re-called the 5' RACE reads; one entry per CDR3 protein, DNA not given. In total, the table holds 45,000 to 70,000 distinct CDR3 sequences. The sequencing input was memory CD8+ T cells from blood. The receptor set was obtained from a human donor in good health. Some clones in this sample may be carry-over from other donors' samples.

This chain uses TRBV4-1 with TRBJ2-1; TCRdb selects TRBD1, and the lack of DNA leaves this call unchecked. The CDR3 consists of 17 residues. Germline CDR1 is MGHRA and CDR2 is YSYEKL. The CDR3 reads CASSQMGQGGEGNEQFF.

V is TRBV7-9 and J is TRBJ1-2; with no DNA, the TCRdb D assignment of TRBD1 cannot be verified. Germline assignment: CDR1 SEHNR and CDR2 FQNEAQ (reference sequence). The CDR3 loop spans 13 amino acids. The CDR3: CASRAPGFGGYTF.

CDR3 amino acids: CAWIGYNEHFF. The chain joins TRBV30 to TRBJ2-1. Germline values: CDR1 GTSNPN, CDR2 SVGIG (reference sequence). This CDR3 contains 11 residues.

The gene calls are TRBV29-1 and TRBJ1-1. This CDR3 is 13 amino acids long. The germline V gene encodes CDR1 SQVTM and CDR2 ANQGSEA. CDR3 amino acids: CSVDGTANTEAFF.

The chain uses TRBV19 and TRBJ2-7; the D gene TCRdb calls, TRBD1, cannot be checked with no DNA. The CDR3 extends over 17 amino acids. Looked up from germline, CDR1 is LNHDA and CDR2 is SQIVND (reference sequence). CDR3 loop: CASSMALKPAAPYEQYF. Full variable domain (outside the CDR3, taken from reference TRBV19 and TRBJ2-7): DGGITQSPKYLFRKEGQNVTLSCEQNLNHDAMYWYRQDPGQGLRLIYYSQIVNDFQKGDIAEGYSVSREKKESFPLTVTSAQKNPTAFYLCASSMALKPAAPYEQYFGPGTRLTVT.

The chain employs TRBV7-9 and TRBJ2-7; TCRdb's D gene call, TRBD1, goes unchecked for lack of DNA. CDR1 and CDR2 (germline): SEHNR, FQNEAQ (reference sequence). This CDR3 region has 15 residues. The CDR3 here is CASSPRTDIIYEQYF.

The chain joins TRBV7-9 to TRBJ2-5; TCRdb's D call, TRBD2, is unchecked because there is no DNA. Germline V lookup: CDR1 SEHNR, CDR2 FQNEAQ (reference sequence). The CDR3 is 15 amino acids. The CDR3 is CASSSTRRLGETQYF.

The chain carries TRBV13 and TRBJ2-2. The CDR3 has 13 residues. Germline V gene sequence: CDR1 PRHDT, CDR2 FYEKMQ (reference sequence). The CDR3 region is CASSFNSVGELFF.

The CDR3: CASSWGKGLNEQFF. The rearrangement joins TRBV7-2 to TRBJ2-1; there is no DNA to check the TCRdb D call of TRBD1. The CDR3 runs to 14 residues. The germline V gene encodes CDR1 SGHTA and CDR2 FQGNSA.

The V call is TRBV29-1, the J call TRBJ1-2; TCRdb reports TRBD1, a call that lacks DNA to check it against. From germline, CDR1 is SQVTM and CDR2 ANQGSEA. The CDR3 is made up of 19 amino acids. The CDR3 here is CSVEDLSTHDRGGGYGYTF.

J is TRBJ1-1 and V is TRBV4-3. CDR3 length equals 15 residues. Germline V lookup: CDR1 LGHNA, CDR2 YSLEER. The CDR3 sequence: CASSQDLWLGSGAFF.

The chain employs TRBV7-2 and TRBJ2-1; checking the TCRdb D call of TRBD2 is not possible without DNA. From germline, CDR1 is SGHTA and CDR2 FQGNSA. This CDR3 spans 18 amino acids. CDR3 region: CASSLRGTRYFSYNEQFF.

The V gene is TRBV12-3 or TRBV12-4, the J gene TRBJ2-7. This CDR3 has 12 amino acids. The CDR3 is CASSQDSYEQYF.

This chain uses TRBV6-5 with TRBJ2-7; TCRdb lists TRBD1, though no DNA is available to test this call. The CDR3 runs to 14 residues. Germline CDR1 is MNHEY and CDR2 is SVGAGI. The CDR3 sequence is CASSPGEGSYEQYF.

The chain links TRBV7-7 to TRBJ2-1. In germline, CDR1 is SSHAT, CDR2 FNYEAQ (reference sequence). This CDR3 is built from 15 residues. The CDR3 sequence: CARSLLGSSYNEQFF.

The V call is TRBV19, the J call TRBJ2-2. Germline lookup yields CDR1 LNHDA and CDR2 SQIVND (reference sequence). The CDR3 length is 15 residues. CDR3 sequence reads: CASSDGVFQPWELFF.

The chain carries TRBV20-1 and TRBJ1-1; TCRdb calls TRBD1, which cannot be checked without DNA. Germline V lookup: CDR1 DFQATT, CDR2 SNEGSKA (reference sequence). The CDR3 sequence is 15 residues long. The CDR3 loop is CSEVPLDRVNTEAFF.